The clone carrying this T cell receptor (beta chain) was observed a handful of times. With a J-beta primer mix and a sample-barcoded 5' primer, a second PCR ran about 6 to 11 cycles. TCRdb fed the 5' RACE reads into MiXCR, producing one record per CDR3 protein. The sample comprises roughly 800,000 distinct CDR3 sequences, approximately 24% of which are singletons, and around 2.9% rests with the top ten. The extraction recovered at least 5 micrograms of total RNA per sample. This sample stems from a study of blood T cells in healthy people across ages. CDR1 SGHRS and CDR2 YFSETQ come from the germline V gene. The CDR3 runs to 18 residues. V was trimmed by 4 bases and J by 0 bases, leaving 17 bases between them. The same data also went into a second study, on T cells of mothers and their children.

The receptor was isolated from a boy younger than 18 in good health. The material sequenced was blood. This chain uses TRBV5-1 with TRBJ2-6, with D maybe TRBD1 (6 bases). This chain's CDR3 is CASSEKTGWSSGANVLTF. CDR3 nucleotides: TGCGCCAGCAGCGAAAAGACAGGATGGAGCTCTGGGGCCAACGTCCTGACTTTC. The full variable domain, in which reference TRBV5-1 and TRBJ2-6 provide the parts outside the CDR3, is KAGVTQTPRYLIKTRGQQVTLSCSPISGHRSVSWYQQTPGQGLQFLFEYFSETQRNKGNFPGRFSGRQFSNSRSEMNVSTLELGDSALYLCASSEKTGWSSGANVLTFGAGSRLTVL.